Listed below are T cell receptor beta chains from one sample, sequenced in a study of CD8+ T cells in alopecia areata. Libraries were prepared by immunoSEQ multiplex PCR; TCRdb keeps only in-frame clonotypes and omits some of them. The table records roughly 230,000 clones, around two fifths of them present only once. The sample consisted of CD4+ T cells sorted from blood, taken at roughly week 38, from a patient treated with tofacitinib. The receptors shown here come from a human donor with alopecia areata. The CDR3 runs from the conserved cysteine through the conserved F or W. The order of the fields is D gene, clone size, J gene, CDR3 length, V gene, CDR3 DNA, CDR3 protein. D genes are given only for firm matches. Part of the rows lack a size; the others show once, few, many or a class for expanded clones.

>-|few|TRBJ1-6|14|TRBV30
TGTGCCTGGAGAGCTAGCTCCTATAATTCACCCCTCCACTTT
CAWRASSYNSPLHF
>TRBD2|-|TRBJ2-1|16|TRBV2
TGTGCCACCCTGTCAGGACTAGCGGGAGTTCGCGATGAGCAGTTCTTC
CATLSGLAGVRDEQFF
>TRBD2|-|TRBJ2-2|14|TRBV5-1
TGCGCCAGCAGGGGACTAGTAGAGACCGGGGAGCTGTTTTTT
CASRGLVETGELFF
>-|-|TRBJ2-5|15|TRBV6-1
TGTGCCAGCAGTGAAGCGCTGGGAGTGCAGGAGACCCAGTACTTC
CASSEALGVQETQYF
>-|-|TRBJ2-7|12|TRBV2
TGTGCCAGCAGTGGTGGGTTTGACGAGCAGTACTTC
CASSGGFDEQYF
>-|few|TRBJ1-2|12|TRBV29-1
TGCAGCGTTGCTGGGGCGAACTATGGCTACACCTTC
CSVAGANYGYTF
>TRBD1|few|TRBJ2-7|12|TRBV30
TGTGCCTGGGCGGACAGGACCTACGAGCAGTACTTC
CAWADRTYEQYF
>TRBD1|few|TRBJ2-5|14|TRBV29-1
TGCAGCGTGGAAGGACAGGGGGGATGGGAGACCCAGTACTTC
CSVEGQGGWETQYF
>TRBD1|-|TRBJ2-2|15|TRBV29-1
TGCAGCGCCTCCCGGACAGGGGGCAACACCGGGGAGCTGTTTTTT
CSASRTGGNTGELFF
>-|once|TRBJ2-5|14|TRBV29-1
TGCAGCGTTGGTTTAATGGGGGCCCAAGAGACCCAGTACTTC
CSVGLMGAQETQYF
>-|few|TRBJ1-2|11|TRBV28
TGTGCCAGCAGACAGGGCTATGGCTACACCTTC
CASRQGYGYTF
>-|few|TRBJ2-1|13|TRBV29-1
TGCAGCGTCCAGCGCAGCTCCTACAATGAGCAGTTCTTC
CSVQRSSYNEQFF
>-|few|TRBJ2-3|12|TRBV29-1
TGCAGCGGCCGCCTTGGCACAGATACGCAGTATTTT
CSGRLGTDTQYF
>-|few|TRBJ2-7|12|TRBV18
TGTGCCAGCTCCCTCAGGGCCTACGAGCAGTACTTC
CASSLRAYEQYF
>-|few|TRBJ1-2|14|TRBV25-1
TGTGCCAGCAGTGACCCAGGGGAAGGCTATGGCTACACCTTC
CASSDPGEGYGYTF
>-|-|TRBJ2-6|15|TRBV9
TGTGCCAGCAGCCCCGAGGGGCAGGGGGCCAACGTCCTGACTTTC
CASSPEGQGANVLTF
>-|-|TRBJ2-7|11|TRBV5-4
TGTGCCAGCAGCATGGAGCGGGAGCAGTACTTC
CASSMEREQYF
>-|-|TRBJ2-5|15|TRBV25-1
TGTGCCAGCAGTAGGGGACTTTTCGACGAAGAGACCCAGTACTTC
CASSRGLFDEETQYF
>TRBD1|few|TRBJ2-7|13|TRBV29-1
TGCAGCGCCGGACAGGGAAACTCCTACGAGCAGTACTTC
CSAGQGNSYEQYF
>-|-|TRBJ2-3|11|TRBV2
TGTGCCAGCAGTATAGGAACAAGGCCGTATTTT
CASSIGTRPYF
>-|-|TRBJ2-7|15|TRBV4-2
TGTGCCAGCAGCTTGCAGGGCTCCCCTTCCTACGAGCAGTACTTC
CASSLQGSPSYEQYF
>-|-|TRBJ2-7|13|TRBV5-1
TGCGCCAGCAGCCAGGACGTTTTACTTGCGCAGTACTTC
CASSQDVLLAQYF
>-|few|TRBJ2-5|13|TRBV6-6
TGTGCCAGCACGCGGGACAGCCGGGAGACCCAGTACTTC
CASTRDSRETQYF
>-|-|TRBJ2-3|14|TRBV9
TGTGCCAGCAGCTTCAGGGTTAGCACAGATACGCAGTATTTT
CASSFRVSTDTQYF
>-|few|TRBJ2-5|12|TRBV29-1
TGCAGCGTTTACAGGAACCAAGAGACCCAGTACTTC
CSVYRNQETQYF
>TRBD2|-|TRBJ2-5|15|TRBV6-1
TGTGCCAGCAGTGAGGCTAGCGGGAGACCCGAGACCCAGTACTTC
CASSEASGRPETQYF
>-|-|TRBJ2-1|17|TRBV25-1
TGTGCCAGCAGCCCTCAATGGCTCTGGGCCAGGGGCAATGAGCAGTTCTTC
CASSPQWLWARGNEQFF
>-|many|TRBJ1-3|16|TRBV10-3
TGTGCCATCAGTGAGTCGAGGAGAGACTCTGGAAACACCATATATTTT
CAISESRRDSGNTIYF
>-|-|TRBJ1-5|14|TRBV4-2
TGTGCCAGCACACGCCTCGGTAGCAATCAGCCCCAGCATTTT
CASTRLGSNQPQHF
>TRBD2|-|TRBJ2-1|17|TRBV7-3
TGTGCCAGCAGCCGAACTAGCGGATCAACTTCGTACAATGAGCAGTTCTTC
CASSRTSGSTSYNEQFF
>-|-|TRBJ1-4|13|TRBV29-1
TGCAGCGTTGTAACTATAGGAAATGAAAAACTGTTTTTT
CSVVTIGNEKLFF
>-|-|TRBJ2-7|14|TRBV7-2
TGTGCCAGCAAGACGTACCGGGGGACCTACGAGCAGTACTTC
CASKTYRGTYEQYF
>-|-|TRBJ2-7|14|TRBV5-1
TGCGCCAGCAGCTTTGGTTCGGGGTACTACGAGCAGTACTTC
CASSFGSGYYEQYF
>-|-|TRBJ1-2|14|TRBV30
TGTGCCTGGAGGGACCCCTCGCGAGTTGGCGGCTACACCTTC
CAWRDPSRVGGYTF
>-|-|TRBJ2-7|12|TRBV5-5
TGTGCCAGCAGCTCTCGGGGAGGCGAGCAGTACTTC
CASSSRGGEQYF
>-|few|TRBJ2-7|14|TRBV7-2
TGTGCCAGCAGCTCCGGAGCGCAATCCTACGAGCAGTACTTC
CASSSGAQSYEQYF
>-|-|TRBJ1-5|13|TRBV6-5
TGTGCCAGCAGAAGAGGAGCAAATCAGCCCCAGCATTTT
CASRRGANQPQHF
>-|-|TRBJ2-2|15|TRBV7-2
TGTGCCAGCAGCTCGTCGACGGGGGTAGCCGGGGAGCTGTTTTTT
CASSSSTGVAGELFF
>-|-|TRBJ2-1|16|TRBV30
TGTGCCTGGAAAAGGGGGGGGGCCCCGTACCGCAATGAGCAGTTCTTC
CAWKRGGAPYRNEQFF
>TRBD2|-|TRBJ2-5|17|TRBV7-2
TGTGCCAGCAGTTTCGGGCCACTAGCGGGGGGCGGGGAGACCCAGTACTTC
CASSFGPLAGGGETQYF
>-|-|TRBJ2-5|12|TRBV30
TGTGCCTGGGGGGACACCGAAGAGACCCAGTACTTC
CAWGDTEETQYF
>-|-|TRBJ2-1|13|TRBV2
TGTGCCAGCGGGGGCCCGGGCGCGAATGAGCAGTTCTTC
CASGGPGANEQFF
>-|few|TRBJ2-1|14|TRBV7-2
TGTGCCAGCAGCTTGACGAACTACAACAATGAGCAGTTCTTC
CASSLTNYNNEQFF
>-|-|TRBJ1-2|12|TRBV28
TGTGCCAGCAGCGGGGTAGTCCGTGGCTACACCTTC
CASSGVVRGYTF
>-|few|TRBJ2-5|11|TRBV7-9
TGTGCCAGCAGCTTTCGGGAGACCCAGTACTTC
CASSFRETQYF
>-|many|TRBJ2-7|12|TRBV28
TGTGCCAGCAGTTTTGGGATGGGGGAGCAGTACTTC
CASSFGMGEQYF
>-|many|TRBJ2-4|12|TRBV14
TGTGCCAGCAGCCAAGATTTAAACATTCAGTACTTC
CASSQDLNIQYF
>-|-|TRBJ2-3|14|TRBV29-1
TGCAGCGGTAAGGACAGCTTTAGCACAGATACGCAGTATTTT
CSGKDSFSTDTQYF
>-|few|TRBJ1-5|13|TRBV7-9
TGTGCCAGCAGCTTATCGGGGAATCAGCCCCAGCATTTT
CASSLSGNQPQHF
>-|few|TRBJ2-1|13|TRBV30
TGTGCCTGGACGGTGGGAGGGGGCGATGAGCAGTTCTTC
CAWTVGGGDEQFF
>-|few|TRBJ1-1|11|TRBV2
TGTGCCAGCAGGGGCCACACTGAAGCTTTCTTT
CASRGHTEAFF